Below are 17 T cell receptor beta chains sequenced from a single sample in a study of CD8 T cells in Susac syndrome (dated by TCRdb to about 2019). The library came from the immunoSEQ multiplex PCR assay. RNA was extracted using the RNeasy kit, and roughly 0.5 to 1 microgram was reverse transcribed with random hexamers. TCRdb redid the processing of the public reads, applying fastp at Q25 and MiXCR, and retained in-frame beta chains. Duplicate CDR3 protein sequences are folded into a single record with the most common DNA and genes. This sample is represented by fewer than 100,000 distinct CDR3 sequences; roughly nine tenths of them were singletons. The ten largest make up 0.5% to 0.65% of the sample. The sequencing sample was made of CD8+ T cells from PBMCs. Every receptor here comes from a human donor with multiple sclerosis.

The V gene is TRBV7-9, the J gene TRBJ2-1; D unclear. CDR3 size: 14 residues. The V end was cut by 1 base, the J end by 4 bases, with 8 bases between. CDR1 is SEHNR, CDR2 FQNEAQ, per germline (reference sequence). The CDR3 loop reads CASSLVSEYNEQFF. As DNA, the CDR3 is TGTGCCAGCAGCTTAGTGTCGGAGTACAATGAGCAGTTCTTC.

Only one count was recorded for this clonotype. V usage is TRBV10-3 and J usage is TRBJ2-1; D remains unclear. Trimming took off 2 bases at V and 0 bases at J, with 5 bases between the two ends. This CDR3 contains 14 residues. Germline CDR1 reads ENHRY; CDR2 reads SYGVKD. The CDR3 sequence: CAISEDNSYNEQFF. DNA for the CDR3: TGTGCCATCAGTGAGGACAACTCCTACAATGAGCAGTTCTTC.

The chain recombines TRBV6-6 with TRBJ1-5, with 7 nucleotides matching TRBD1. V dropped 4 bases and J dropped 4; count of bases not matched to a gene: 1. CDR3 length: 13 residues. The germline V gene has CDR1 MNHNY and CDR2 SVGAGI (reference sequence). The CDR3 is CASSSRGNQPQHF. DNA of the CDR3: TGTGCCAGCAGTTCCAGGGGGAATCAGCCCCAGCATTTT.

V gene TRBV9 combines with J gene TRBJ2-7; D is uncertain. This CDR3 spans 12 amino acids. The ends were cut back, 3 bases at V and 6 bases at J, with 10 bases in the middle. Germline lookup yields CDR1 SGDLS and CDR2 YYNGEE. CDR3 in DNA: TGTGCCAGCAGCGGCTGGACGGCCGAGCAGTACTTC. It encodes CASSGWTAEQYF. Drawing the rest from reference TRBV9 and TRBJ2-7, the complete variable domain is DSGVTQTPKHLITATGQRVTLRCSPRSGDLSVYWYQQSLDQGLQFLIQYYNGEERAKGNILERFSAQQFPDLHSELNLSSLELGDSALYFCASSGWTAEQYFGPGTRLTVT.

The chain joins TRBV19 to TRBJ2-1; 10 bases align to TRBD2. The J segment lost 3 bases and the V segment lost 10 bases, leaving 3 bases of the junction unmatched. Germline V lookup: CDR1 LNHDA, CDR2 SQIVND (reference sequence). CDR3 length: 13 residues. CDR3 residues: CATRTSGYNEQFF. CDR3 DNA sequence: TGTGCCACCCGGACTAGCGGCTACAATGAGCAGTTCTTC.

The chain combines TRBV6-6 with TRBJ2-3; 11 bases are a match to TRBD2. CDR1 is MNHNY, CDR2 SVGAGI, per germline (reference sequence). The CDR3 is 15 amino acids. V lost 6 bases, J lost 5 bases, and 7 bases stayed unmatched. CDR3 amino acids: CASSLLAGEGDTQYF. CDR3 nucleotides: TGTGCCAGCAGCTTACTAGCGGGAGAGGGAGATACGCAGTATTTT.

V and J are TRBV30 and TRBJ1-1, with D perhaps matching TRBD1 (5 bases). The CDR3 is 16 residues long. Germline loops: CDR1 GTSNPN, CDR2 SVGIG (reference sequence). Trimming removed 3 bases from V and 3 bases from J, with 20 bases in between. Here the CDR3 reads CAWRPWGTSEDTEAFF. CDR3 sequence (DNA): TGTGCCTGGAGGCCGTGGGGGACGTCTGAGGACACTGAAGCTTTCTTT. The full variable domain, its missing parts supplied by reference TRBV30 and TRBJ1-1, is SQTIHQWPATLVQPVGSPLSLECTVEGTSNPNLYWYRQAAGRGLQLLFYSVGIGQISSEVPQNLSASRPQDRQFILSSKKLLLSDSGFYLCAWRPWGTSEDTEAFFGQGTRLTVV.

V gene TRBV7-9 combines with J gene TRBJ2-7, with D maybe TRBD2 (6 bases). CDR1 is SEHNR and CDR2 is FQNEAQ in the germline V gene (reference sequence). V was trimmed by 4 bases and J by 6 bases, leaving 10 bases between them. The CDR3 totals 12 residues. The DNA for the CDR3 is TGTGCCAGCAGCTACGGGACTCCCGAGCAGTACTTC. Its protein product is CASSYGTPEQYF.

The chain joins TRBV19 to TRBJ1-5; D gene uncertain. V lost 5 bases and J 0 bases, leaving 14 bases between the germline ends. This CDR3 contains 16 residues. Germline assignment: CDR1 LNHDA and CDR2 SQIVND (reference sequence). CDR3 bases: TGTGCCAGTAGTCAACGGCCAGATCATAGCAATCAGCCCCAGCATTTT. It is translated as CASSQRPDHSNQPQHF.

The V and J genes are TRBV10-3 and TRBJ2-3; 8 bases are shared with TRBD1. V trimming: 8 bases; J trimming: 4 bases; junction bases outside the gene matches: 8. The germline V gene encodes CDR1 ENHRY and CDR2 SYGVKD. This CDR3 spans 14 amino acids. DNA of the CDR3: TGTGCCATCCAGGACAGGGCCCCCCCAGATACGCAGTATTTT. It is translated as CAIQDRAPPDTQYF.

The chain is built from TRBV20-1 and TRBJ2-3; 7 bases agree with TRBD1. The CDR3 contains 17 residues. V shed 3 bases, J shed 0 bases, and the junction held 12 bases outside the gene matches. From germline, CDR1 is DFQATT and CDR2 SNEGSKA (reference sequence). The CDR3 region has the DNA TGCAGTGCTAGTTCCACCGCGACAGGGTTTAGCACAGATACGCAGTATTTT. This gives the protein CSASSTATGFSTDTQYF.

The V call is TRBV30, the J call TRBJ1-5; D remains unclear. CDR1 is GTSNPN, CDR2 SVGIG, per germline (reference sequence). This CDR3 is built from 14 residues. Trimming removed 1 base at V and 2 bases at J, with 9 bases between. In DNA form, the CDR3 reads TGTGCCTGGAGTGATGGGCCCGGCAATCAGCCCCAGCATTTT. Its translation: CAWSDGPGNQPQHF.

This CDR3 is CASSQDRGTGQPQHF. CDR3 in DNA: TGCGCCAGCAGCCAAGATCGAGGGACGGGTCAGCCCCAGCATTTT. This chain uses TRBV4-1 with TRBJ1-5; a possible D gene is TRBD1 (5 bases). With 0 bases removed from V and 6 bases from J, the gap between germline ends came to 12 bases. The CDR3 has 15 residues. Germline V gene lookup returns CDR1 MGHRA and CDR2 YSYEKL.

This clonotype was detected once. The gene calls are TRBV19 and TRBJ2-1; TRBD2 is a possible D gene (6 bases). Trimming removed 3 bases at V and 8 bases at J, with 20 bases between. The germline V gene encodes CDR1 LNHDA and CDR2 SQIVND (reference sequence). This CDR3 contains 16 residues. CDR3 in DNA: TGTGCCAGTAGTATCATGGACTACTTCCCCCAGGATGAGCAGTTCTTC. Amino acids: CASSIMDYFPQDEQFF.

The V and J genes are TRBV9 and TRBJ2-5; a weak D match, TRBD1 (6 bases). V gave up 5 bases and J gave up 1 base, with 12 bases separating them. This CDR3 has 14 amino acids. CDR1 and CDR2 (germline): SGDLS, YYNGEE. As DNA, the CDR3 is TGTGCCAGCAGTCCAGGACAGTTCCAAGAGACCCAGTACTTC. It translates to CASSPGQFQETQYF.

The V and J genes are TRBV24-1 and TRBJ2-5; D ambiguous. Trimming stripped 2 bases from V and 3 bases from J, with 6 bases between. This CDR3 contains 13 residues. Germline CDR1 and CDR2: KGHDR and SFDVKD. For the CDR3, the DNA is TGTGCCACCAGTGATTACATAGAAGAGACCCAGTACTTC. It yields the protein CATSDYIEETQYF.

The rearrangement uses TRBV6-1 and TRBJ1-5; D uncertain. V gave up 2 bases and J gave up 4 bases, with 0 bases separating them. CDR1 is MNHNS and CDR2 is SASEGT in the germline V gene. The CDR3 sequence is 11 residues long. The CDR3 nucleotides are TGTGCCAGCAGTGAAAATCAGCCCCAGCATTTT. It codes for CASSENQPQHF.